This T cell receptor beta chain was identified in a study of technical replicates of blood from several donors. Clones were read by immunoSEQ multiplex PCR, and TCRdb kept only the in-frame ones, dropping some. The top ten clones hold roughly 4.3% of a sample with some 54,000 clones, roughly 95% of them seen once. The germline V gene has CDR1 GTSNPN and CDR2 SVGIG (reference sequence). V trimming: 1 base; J trimming: 3 bases; junction bases outside the gene matches: 7. The CDR3 is made up of 18 amino acids. The clonotype comes from a human donor in good health. Some clones in this sample may be carry-over from other donors' samples. The J gene is TRBJ2-1, the V gene TRBV30; 15 bases are a match to TRBD2. The sequencing sample was made of PBMCs. Written as DNA, the CDR3 is TGTGCCTGGAGTGCCCTGGGGACTAGCGGGAGGAACTACAATGAGCAGTTCTTC. This encodes CAWSALGTSGRNYNEQFF.